Shown below are 19 T cell receptor beta chains from a single sample sequenced in a study of cytomegalovirus exposure and HLA in healthy donors. 13 Jbeta primers and 60 Vbeta primers were used for the PCR. Repertoires were generated with immunoSEQ multiplex PCR, while TCRdb's copy carries only in-frame clones and drops some. The profile shows approximately 200,000 clones, approximately 79% of them singletons. Sequencing was done on a sample of PBMCs. The receptors originated from a woman in her twenties or thirties in good health and CMV-seropositive.

The gene calls are TRBV7-2 and TRBJ1-1; D might be TRBD1 (6 bases). Germline V gene data show CDR1 as SGHTA and CDR2 as FQGNSA. With 1 base removed from V and 8 bases from J, the gap between germline ends came to 17 bases. The CDR3 runs 15 residues. In DNA form, the CDR3 reads TGTGCCAGCAGCTTAGATACAGGGTCGTTAGGAGAAGCTTTCTTT. Translation: CASSLDTGSLGEAFF.

The chain combines TRBV29-1 with TRBJ1-1, with 7 bases matching TRBD1. The CDR3 consists of 12 residues. CDR1 and CDR2 from the germline V gene are SQVTM and ANQGSEA. V shed 6 bases, J shed 7 bases, and the junction held 8 bases outside the gene matches. DNA of the CDR3: TGCAGCGTCTTGGGCAGGGGGGTTGAAGCTTTCTTT. Translated, it gives CSVLGRGVEAFF.

The chain has TRBV7-9 and TRBJ1-1; 7 bases align to TRBD1. Germline V gene sequence: CDR1 SEHNR, CDR2 FQNEAQ (reference sequence). V lost 1 base and J lost 3; bases outside the gene matches: 2. This CDR3 contains 14 residues. The CDR3 spells CASSLEGQYTEAFF. The CDR3 nucleotides are TGTGCCAGCAGCTTAGAGGGACAGTACACTGAAGCTTTCTTT.

This clone occurred once. The chain uses TRBV6-1 and TRBJ2-5; 14 bases align to TRBD2. The CDR3 covers 15 residues. The J segment lost 4 bases and the V segment lost 6 bases, leaving 4 bases of the junction unmatched. CDR1 and CDR2 (germline): MNHNS, SASEGT. The CDR3 DNA is TGTGCCAGCAGGAGACTAGCGGGGGGGTCAGAGACCCAGTACTTC. Its translation: CASRRLAGGSETQYF.

The rearrangement links TRBV7-7 to TRBJ1-5, with TRBD1 matching 9 bases. The CDR3 has 18 amino acids. Germline V gene sequence: CDR1 SSHAT, CDR2 FNYEAQ (reference sequence). J lost 2 bases, V lost 5 bases, and 13 bases had no gene match. CDR3 residues: CASSVPGQGKWGNQPQHF. The CDR3, as DNA: TGTGCCAGCAGCGTCCCGGGACAGGGAAAGTGGGGCAATCAGCCCCAGCATTTT.

The chain employs TRBV9 and TRBJ2-7; 14 nucleotides line up with TRBD2. Germline assignment: CDR1 SGDLS and CDR2 YYNGEE. This CDR3 is built from 15 residues. Trimming at V came to 3 bases and at J to 5 bases, leaving 4 bases not matched to a gene. CDR3 amino acids: CASSAEGLAGDEQYF. CDR3 DNA: TGTGCCAGCAGCGCCGAGGGACTAGCGGGAGACGAGCAGTACTTC.

Points on this clone: One end of the junction varies from germline; a read error may be responsible. The same CDR3 also results from other DNA sequences found in this sample. This rearrangement joins TRBV7-2 to TRBJ2-7; TRBD2 aligns across 11 bases. The CDR3 covers 15 residues. Germline values: CDR1 SGHTA, CDR2 FQGNSA. The CDR3 nucleotides are TGCGCCAGCAGCTTAATACTAGCGGGAGCTAACGAGCAGTACTTC. As protein: CASSLILAGANEQYF.

The V call is TRBV7-9, the J call TRBJ1-4, with 10 nucleotides matching TRBD1. The CDR3 covers 14 residues. Germline V gene data show CDR1 as SEHNR and CDR2 as FQNEAQ (reference sequence). Trimming at V came to 5 bases and at J to 6 bases, leaving 3 bases not matched to a gene. Here the CDR3 DNA reads TGTGCCAGCAGCGAGACAGGGGGCCATGAAAAACTGTTTTTT. This codes for CASSETGGHEKLFF.

Only a few counts were recorded for this clone. This chain connects TRBV6-4 to TRBJ2-3; TRBD1 is a possible D gene (5 bases). CDR1 is MRHNA and CDR2 is SNTAGT in the germline V gene. V lost 2 bases and J lost 2, with 11 bases in between. The CDR3 extends over 15 amino acids. The DNA for the CDR3 is TGTGCCAGCAGTGACGGAACAGGCGACACAGATACGCAGTATTTT. Its protein is CASSDGTGDTDTQYF.

The V and J genes are TRBV6-1 and TRBJ1-6, with 10 bases lining up with TRBD1. CDR1 is MNHNS and CDR2 is SASEGT in the germline V gene. The CDR3 covers 18 residues. V dropped 4 bases and J dropped 9; count of bases not matched to a gene: 15. The CDR3 DNA sequence: TGTGCCAGCAGTGCAGGATTAGTTGGGACAGGGGATAGTTCACCCCTCCACTTT. It yields the protein CASSAGLVGTGDSSPLHF.

V usage is TRBV6-6 and J usage is TRBJ2-3; tentatively, D is TRBD2 (6 bases). Trimming took 5 bases from V and 0 from J, leaving 12 bases between them. Germline V CDR1 and CDR2: MNHNY, SVGAGI (reference sequence). The CDR3 is 15 residues long. The CDR3 DNA sequence: TGTGCCAGCAGTCGCCGGGACTCTAGCACAGATACGCAGTATTTT. The encoded protein is CASSRRDSSTDTQYF.

The chain recombines TRBV5-4 with TRBJ1-3; the D gene is possibly TRBD1 (5 bases). There are 16 residues in the CDR3. The V and J ends lost 2 bases and 4 bases respectively, with 16 bases between them. CDR1 and CDR2 from the germline V gene are SGHNT and YYREEE (reference sequence). The CDR3 loop reads CASSFGGGVAGNTIYF. The CDR3 bases are TGTGCCAGCAGCTTTGGCGGGGGGGTCGCAGGAAACACCATATATTTT.

This clone was counted a few times. V and J are TRBV2 and TRBJ1-4, with 9 bases identical to TRBD1. Germline loops: CDR1 SNHLY, CDR2 FYNNEI. With 4 bases clipped from V and 5 bases from J, the junction kept 2 bases outside the gene matches. The CDR3 totals 14 residues. The CDR3 DNA reads TGTGCCAGCAGTGGGGACAGGGCGAATGAAAAACTGTTTTTT. It yields the protein CASSGDRANEKLFF.

The chain carries TRBV1 and TRBJ2-1; the table's D call TRBD2 went unverified against the DNA. TRBV1 is listed as a pseudogene. The CDR3 is 17 residues long. The CDR3 coding sequence is TGCACCAGCAGCCAAGATAGGGCTCTAGCGGAACACAATGAGCAGTTCTTC. Protein sequence: CTSSQDRALAEHNEQFF.

The chain employs TRBV27 and TRBJ1-6; tentative D call: TRBD1 (5 bases). Germline V CDR1 and CDR2: MNHEY, SMNVEV (reference sequence). Deletions cut 6 bases from V and 9 bases from J, with 18 bases between. The CDR3 spans 15 residues. The CDR3 reads CASRPPLGVASPLHF. The CDR3 nucleotides are TGTGCCAGCAGACCTCCCCTAGGGGTGGCTTCACCCCTCCACTTT.

V and J are TRBV5-1 and TRBJ2-1; D may be TRBD1 (6 bases). The CDR3 length is 15 residues. Germline CDR1 and CDR2: SGHRS and YFSETQ. V was shortened by 4 bases and J by 0 bases, with 11 bases between the two germline ends. The CDR3 spells CASSRDRSSYNEQFF. The CDR3 nucleotides are TGCGCCAGCAGCCGTGACAGGAGCTCCTACAATGAGCAGTTCTTC.

J is TRBJ2-7 and V is TRBV7-2, with TRBD2 matching over 11 bases. V dropped 7 bases and J dropped 6; count of bases not matched to a gene: 5. Germline lookup yields CDR1 SGHTA and CDR2 FQGNSA. This CDR3 contains 13 residues. CDR3 coding DNA: TGTGCCAGCAATGTAGCGGGAGGGAGCGAGCAGTACTTC. Translation gives CASNVAGGSEQYF.

This clone has more than one count but fewer than ten. V is TRBV4-1 and J is TRBJ2-2; tentatively, D is TRBD1 (7 bases). V gave up 4 bases and J gave up 8 bases, with 14 bases separating them. Germline V gene data show CDR1 as MGHRA and CDR2 as YSYEKL. This CDR3 is built from 14 residues. The CDR3 spells CASSRPGGRGELFF. The CDR3 DNA reads TGCGCCAGCAGCCGTCCAGGGGGGCGAGGGGAGCTGTTTTTT.

The chain has TRBV5-1 and TRBJ2-7; tentative D call: TRBD2 (6 bases). V lost 4 bases to trimming and J lost 0 bases, with 11 bases between them. The CDR3 length is 14 residues. Germline V gene lookup returns CDR1 SGHRS and CDR2 YFSETQ. The CDR3 reads CASSESGYSYEQYF. The CDR3 DNA reads TGCGCCAGCAGCGAAAGCGGGTACTCCTACGAGCAGTACTTC.